This T cell receptor (beta chain) was found in a study of OX40 agonist ivuxolimab in advanced cancers. Study details: Patients with prior anti-PD-1, anti-PD-L1 or anti-CTLA-4 therapy were eligible; roughly 40% had some. General study results and limits: Some nonresponders likewise displayed low normalized T-cell clonal expansion.

Only in-frame clones appear in the TCRdb table, and some are missing; sequencing was by immunoSEQ multiplex PCR. The sample includes around 60,000 clones, approximately 90% of them seen just once. In germline, CDR1 is SEHNR, CDR2 FQNEAQ (reference sequence). The trim removed 4 bases at V and 3 bases at J, leaving 6 bases unmatched. CDR3 length equals 14 residues. Regarding this clone: Its cognate antigen is unknown.

The sample in question was CD4+ or CD8+ T cells sorted from blood, obtained in a trial of the OX40 agonist ivuxolimab. The chain is built from TRBV7-9 and TRBJ2-7; 7 bases line up with TRBD1. The TCR was taken from an adult with an advanced solid tumor such as melanoma, head and neck, liver or kidney cancer. The CDR3 spells CASSWDSLLYEQYF. The CDR3 DNA reads TGTGCCAGCAGCTGGGACAGCTTACTCTACGAGCAGTACTTC.